Listed here is a single T cell receptor beta chain. These data originate in a study of human T cells and chemical hapten exposure. Study-wide background: Patients got weekly scalp diphenylcyclopropenone doses over the approximately 24-week study. Upper-back patch tests with 0.01% DPC were read at 6 days.

Time point meaning: patch test 1, 2 weeks after DPC sensitization. Treatment: therapeutic diphenylcyclopropenone sensitization with weekly scalp DPC. Suited to DPC and affected by alopecia, the donors ranged from 18 to 70 years old. As the library was built, unique molecular identifiers were attached to individual cDNA molecules. TCRdb reprocessed the RACE reads via MiXCR and lists one record per CDR3 protein. Of 75,000 to 90,000 distinct CDR3 sequences in the sample, 10% were seen once. V lost 5 bases to trimming and J lost 2 bases, with 22 bases between them. Germline V gene data show CDR1 as MDHEN and CDR2 as SYDVKM. CDR3 length equals 18 residues.

The chain links TRBV28 to TRBJ2-4; TRBD1 might be the D (6 bases). This TCR was sampled from a woman in her 50s with alopecia areata. Some clones in this sample may be carry-over from other donors' samples. The sequences come from whole blood, collected in connection with sensitization to the hapten diphenylcyclopropenone (DPC). The CDR3 region is CASSAPRQAQGTKNIQYF. CDR3 in DNA: TGTGCCAGCAGTGCGCCTCGGCAGGCACAGGGAACCAAAAACATTCAGTACTTC.